The present T cell receptor beta chain was sequenced within a study of T cell repertoires in cytomegalovirus infection. Findings and caveats of the study: There were HLA-C-restricted CMV-specific TCR beta clonotypes dominating the ex vivo response.

The CDR3 runs 16 residues. The J segment lost 4 bases and the V segment lost 4 bases, leaving 8 bases of the junction unmatched. The V gene's germline CDR1 is ENHRY and CDR2 SYGVKD. As regards this clonotype: Antigen unknown.

TCRdb reanalysed the reads using MiXCR and keeps one entry per CDR3 protein. The sample comprises approximately 70,000 distinct CDR3 sequences, about 23% of which are singletons, and roughly 80% rests with the top ten. The sample consisted of PBMCs, sequenced either directly or after in vitro stimulation (not recorded which). The source is a human donor in good health (CMV status not recorded). Some clones in this sample may be carry-over from other donors' samples. This chain links TRBV10-3 with TRBJ2-3; 10 nucleotides align to TRBD2. The DNA for the CDR3 is TGTGCCATCAGTGCTACTTCTAGCGGGAGTCCAGATACGCAGTATTTT. It is translated as CAISATSSGSPDTQYF.